Following are 19 T cell receptor beta chains from one sample sequenced in a study of shared clonotypes between healthy human individuals. The data were produced by immunoSEQ multiplex PCR, yet TCRdb's version contains in-frame clones alone and is incomplete. The sample lists 2 million to 2.5 million clones, 93% occurring once. What was sequenced was naive CD4+ T cells from PBMCs. Regarding subset: CD45RA+ positively selected. The receptors derive from a man aged 18 to 30 in good health. Some clones in this sample may be carry-over from other donors' samples.

The chain joins TRBV5-4 to TRBJ1-5, with D unresolved. Between the trimmed V and J ends, which lost 3 bases and 0 bases, there was a span of 10 bases. There are 15 residues in the CDR3. From germline, CDR1 is SGHNT and CDR2 YYREEE (reference sequence). In DNA form, the CDR3 reads TGTGCCAGCAGCTGGACGGGTTATAGCAATCAGCCCCAGCATTTT. Translation gives CASSWTGYSNQPQHF.

V and J are TRBV30 and TRBJ2-6, with 8 bases aligning to TRBD1. The CDR3 is 15 residues long. Trimming took 3 bases from V and 3 from J; bases not matched to a gene: 4. Per the germline V gene, CDR1 is GTSNPN and CDR2 is SVGIG (reference sequence). The CDR3: CAWSHGQGGANVLTF. As DNA, the CDR3 is TGTGCCTGGAGCCACGGACAGGGTGGGGCCAACGTCCTGACTTTC.

V and J are TRBV4-1 and TRBJ2-6; D may be TRBD2 (5 bases). V gave up 8 bases and J gave up 2 bases, with 16 bases separating them. This CDR3 contains 16 residues. Germline V gene data show CDR1 as MGHRA and CDR2 as YSYEKL. CDR3 coding DNA: TGCGCCAGCCGGGAACTTTACCAAGCTGGGGCCAACGTCCTGACTTTC. It is translated as CASRELYQAGANVLTF.

This clone was recorded a few times. The chain carries TRBV10-3 and TRBJ2-3; D is unresolved. This CDR3 is 14 amino acids long. Trimming shortened V by 10 bases and J by 0 bases, and 14 bases separated the two germline ends. CDR1 and CDR2 (germline): ENHRY, SYGVKD. The CDR3 protein is CASLGRASTDTQYF. The CDR3 DNA is TGTGCCAGTTTAGGTCGAGCTAGCACAGATACGCAGTATTTT.

The chain links TRBV6-6 to TRBJ1-2; D remains ambiguous. The CDR3 length is 15 residues. Trimming took 2 bases from V and 6 from J, leaving 16 bases between them. Per germline, CDR1 MNHNY and CDR2 SVGAGI (reference sequence). The CDR3 nucleotides are TGTGCCAGCAGTTACGCGCGGGGTTTCGGAGATGGCTACACCTTC. This gives the protein CASSYARGFGDGYTF.

This chain joins TRBV5-1 and TRBJ2-5; 8 bases fit TRBD1. Trimming took 8 bases from V and 2 from J; bases not matched to a gene: 5. Germline assignment: CDR1 SGHRS and CDR2 YFSETQ. The CDR3 is made up of 13 amino acids. This CDR3 is CASGTGTQETQYF. CDR3 bases: TGCGCCAGTGGGACAGGAACACAAGAGACCCAGTACTTC.

This chain uses TRBV18 with TRBJ2-5; 8 bases agree with TRBD2. There are 15 residues in the CDR3. Per the germline V gene, CDR1 is KGHSH and CDR2 is LQKENI. The V gene end was trimmed by 5 bases and the J gene end by 4 bases; junction bases not matched to a gene: 9. Here the CDR3 reads CASSSIAGTGETQYF. The CDR3 coding sequence is TGTGCCAGCTCATCTATAGCGGGAACGGGAGAGACCCAGTACTTC.

This chain links TRBV28 with TRBJ1-4; D is possibly TRBD1 (6 bases). Germline V lookup: CDR1 MDHEN, CDR2 SYDVKM. The CDR3 covers 16 residues. Trimming removed 6 bases from V and 0 bases from J, with 14 bases in between. Here the CDR3 reads CASSSRGRATNEKLFF. CDR3 DNA sequence: TGTGCCAGCAGCTCCCGGGGGCGTGCAACTAATGAAAAACTGTTTTTT.

The chain links TRBV12-5 to TRBJ2-7; 12 positions match TRBD1. The germline CDR1 and CDR2 sequences are LGHNT and FRNRAP. V trimming: 5 bases; J trimming: 0 bases; junction bases outside the gene matches: 5. This CDR3 contains 16 residues. In nucleotides, the CDR3 is TGTGCTAGTGGTGACCGGGACAGGGGGCCCTCCTACGAGCAGTACTTC. This encodes CASGDRDRGPSYEQYF.

The CDR3 DNA follows: TGTGCCAGCAGAATTACAGGGCGAGGGCAGCCCCAGCATTTT. It translates to CASRITGRGQPQHF. J is TRBJ1-5 and V is TRBV6-4; D may be TRBD1 (6 bases). V was trimmed by 6 bases and J by 7 bases, leaving 16 bases between them. The CDR3 extends over 14 amino acids. CDR1 and CDR2 from the germline V gene are MRHNA and SNTAGT.

This chain links TRBV28 with TRBJ2-3, with D maybe TRBD2 (5 bases). The CDR3 is 15 amino acids. V was cut by 4 bases and J by 0 bases, with 11 bases left in between. The germline V gene has CDR1 MDHEN and CDR2 SYDVKM. CDR3 in amino acids: CASSSAGPSTDTQYF. CDR3 nucleotide sequence: TGTGCCAGCAGTTCTGCGGGCCCCAGCACAGATACGCAGTATTTT. The whole variable domain, filled in from reference TRBV28 and TRBJ2-3, reads DVKVTQSSRYLVKRTGEKVFLECVQDMDHENMFWYRQDPGLGLRLIYFSYDVKMKEKGDIPEGYSVSREKKERFSLILESASTNQTSMYLCASSSAGPSTDTQYFGPGTRLTVL.

The CDR3 region has the DNA TGTGCCAGCAGTTTCCCTGGGACGGCGGTTCCTTCACCCCTCCACTTT. This codes for CASSFPGTAVPSPLHF. The chain carries TRBV6-6 and TRBJ1-6; D might be TRBD1 (5 bases). This CDR3 spans 16 amino acids. Germline CDR1 reads MNHNY; CDR2 reads SVGAGI (reference sequence). The V gene lost 4 bases and the J gene lost 9 bases, with 19 bases spanning the gap.

V usage is TRBV18 and J usage is TRBJ2-5, with 14 bases lining up with TRBD2. V gave up 3 bases and J gave up 4 bases; unmatched junction bases: 7. Germline CDR1 and CDR2: KGHSH and LQKENI. The CDR3 is 17 residues long. This CDR3 is CASSPGLAGDGVETQYF. In DNA form, the CDR3 reads TGTGCCAGCTCACCGGGACTAGCGGGAGACGGGGTAGAGACCCAGTACTTC.

The chain combines TRBV27 with TRBJ2-7; a weak D match, TRBD1 (5 bases). The CDR3 is made up of 13 amino acids. Germline-derived CDR1 and CDR2 are MNHEY and SMNVEV (reference sequence). V shed 6 bases and J shed 3 bases, with 12 bases lying between them. The CDR3 sequence: CASRTHTGYEQYF. DNA of the CDR3: TGTGCCAGCAGGACACATACAGGCTACGAGCAGTACTTC.

This chain links TRBV19 with TRBJ2-5; possible D gene TRBD2, 5 bases. Germline V CDR1 and CDR2: LNHDA, SQIVND (reference sequence). V gave up 5 bases and J gave up 5 bases, with 12 bases separating them. The CDR3 totals 13 residues. CDR3 in amino acids: CASSRWGVETQYF. CDR3 in DNA: TGTGCCAGTAGTCGATGGGGAGTCGAGACCCAGTACTTC. Full variable domain (missing parts from reference TRBV19 and TRBJ2-5): DGGITQSPKYLFRKEGQNVTLSCEQNLNHDAMYWYRQDPGQGLRLIYYSQIVNDFQKGDIAEGYSVSREKKESFPLTVTSAQKNPTAFYLCASSRWGVETQYFGPGTRLLVL.

The chain combines TRBV5-1 with TRBJ1-2; D remains unclear. CDR1 and CDR2 from the germline V gene are SGHRS and YFSETQ. The CDR3 runs 14 residues. V lost 0 bases to trimming and J lost 3 bases, with 9 bases between them. The DNA for the CDR3 is TGCGCCAGCAGCTTGGTAGACGTATACTATGGCTACACCTTC. This encodes CASSLVDVYYGYTF. The full variable domain, completed using reference TRBV5-1 and TRBJ1-2, is KAGVTQTPRYLIKTRGQQVTLSCSPISGHRSVSWYQQTPGQGLQFLFEYFSETQRNKGNFPGRFSGRQFSNSRSEMNVSTLELGDSALYLCASSLVDVYYGYTFGSGTRLTVV.

The chain recombines TRBV10-3 with TRBJ2-7; 15 bases agree with TRBD2. Looked up from germline, CDR1 is ENHRY and CDR2 is SYGVKD. This CDR3 has 18 amino acids. The junction had 8 bases not matched to a gene; V was cut back by 0 bases and J by 5 bases. The CDR3 spells CAISESKPGLAGGNEQYF. CDR3 in DNA: TGTGCCATCAGTGAGTCGAAACCCGGACTAGCGGGAGGGAACGAGCAGTACTTC.

The chain is built from TRBV15 and TRBJ1-1; D not certain. Trimming stripped 7 bases from V and 6 bases from J, with 18 bases between. Per the germline V gene, CDR1 is LNHNV and CDR2 is YYDKDF (reference sequence). This CDR3 contains 14 residues. CDR3 loop: CATTRRPGHPEAFF. The CDR3 nucleotides are TGTGCCACCACCAGGCGACCGGGCCACCCTGAAGCTTTCTTT.

On this clone itself: The same CDR3 arises from other DNA sequences in this sample as well. The rearrangement joins TRBV5-1 to TRBJ1-1; TRBD1 matches at 7 bases. The V gene end was trimmed by 4 bases and the J gene end by 3 bases; junction bases not matched to a gene: 6. From germline, CDR1 is SGHRS and CDR2 YFSETQ. The CDR3 covers 14 residues. CDR3 bases: TGCGCCAGCAGCAGGGACAGACCTGACACTGAAGCTTTCTTT. It yields the protein CASSRDRPDTEAFF.